This T cell receptor beta chain was captured by sequencing in a study of blood T cell repertoires in COVID-19. Looking at the study overall: COVID-19 samples from acute and convalescent phases originated in the United States, Italy and Spain. From T cells, B-cell-depleted T cells, or PBMCs came the material, which was cDNA or gDNA.

V was clipped by 2 bases and J by 6 bases, with 11 bases between them. Per the germline V gene, CDR1 is SNHLY and CDR2 is FYNNEI. The CDR3 is 13 amino acids. This clone was observed a handful of times. Original handling: Estimation of nucleated cell counts was performed using reference gene primer amplification. TCRdb's copy holds only in-frame clones and misses some; the assay was immunoSEQ multiplex PCR. For V, J and clone size, that table is used; D and trimming come from the DNA. The sample carries roughly 86,000 clones, about 80% recorded once. The receptor's source is a man aged 55 to 70 with acute or convalescent COVID-19. The source material was peripheral blood. The gene calls are TRBV2 and TRBJ2-7; D call uncertain. The CDR3 loop is CASSESKGAEQYF. The CDR3 DNA reads TGTGCCAGCAGTGAATCGAAAGGAGCCGAGCAGTACTTC.